A single sample is the source of the 26 T cell receptor beta chains below, sequenced in a study of blood T cell repertoires in COVID-19. Data came from immunoSEQ multiplex PCR; TCRdb stores just in-frame clones and leaves some out. The data hold some 80,000 clones, with 90% observed a single time. Sequencing was carried out using peripheral blood. These receptors came from a woman older than 75 with active or convalescent COVID-19.

The chain is built from TRBV19 and TRBJ1-2, with 7 bases aligning to TRBD1. The J segment lost 4 bases and the V segment lost 5 bases, leaving 7 bases of the junction unmatched. CDR1 is LNHDA, CDR2 SQIVND, per germline (reference sequence). The CDR3 contains 14 residues. The CDR3 here is CASSAQDRIYGYTF. The DNA for the CDR3 is TGTGCCAGTAGTGCCCAGGACAGGATCTATGGCTACACCTTC.

This rearrangement joins TRBV19 to TRBJ1-5; possible D gene TRBD1, 6 bases. This CDR3 contains 15 residues. Germline V gives CDR1 LNHDA, CDR2 SQIVND (reference sequence). Trimming shortened V by 4 bases and J by 6 bases, and 16 bases separated the two germline ends. The CDR3: CASSSSHRAGQPQHF. In nucleotides, the CDR3 is TGTGCCAGTAGTAGCTCTCACAGGGCGGGTCAGCCCCAGCATTTT.

The rearrangement joins TRBV6-5 to TRBJ1-1; TRBD1 is a possible D gene (5 bases). Germline assignment: CDR1 MNHEY and CDR2 SVGAGI. The CDR3 has 13 residues. The V and J ends lost 11 bases and 8 bases respectively, with 21 bases between them. This CDR3 is CAGRQSSLTEAFF. CDR3 nucleotides: TGTGCCGGCCGACAGTCGAGTCTTACAGAAGCTTTCTTT.

The V call is TRBV9, the J call TRBJ2-4, with TRBD1 identical over 7 bases. The CDR3 has 14 residues. J was trimmed by 6 bases and V by 4 bases; bases with no gene match: 7. Germline V lookup: CDR1 SGDLS, CDR2 YYNGEE. The CDR3 here is CASSPTGIRNIQYF. Written as DNA, the CDR3 is TGTGCCAGCAGCCCGACAGGGATTCGAAACATTCAGTACTTC.

The genes are TRBV2 and TRBJ2-7, with TRBD1 matching over 8 bases. With 6 bases clipped from V and 4 bases from J, the junction kept 5 bases outside the gene matches. This CDR3 contains 13 residues. Per the germline V gene, CDR1 is SNHLY and CDR2 is FYNNEI. This CDR3 is CASRTGVPYEQYF. CDR3 sequence (DNA): TGTGCCAGCAGGACAGGGGTCCCATACGAGCAGTACTTC.

This sequence joins TRBV30 and TRBJ2-3; 14 bases fit TRBD2. The ends lost 4 bases at V and 6 bases at J; junction bases unmatched: 3. Germline CDR1 and CDR2: GTSNPN and SVGIG (reference sequence). The CDR3 contains 14 residues. Here the CDR3 reads CAWMTSGGADTQYF. In DNA form, the CDR3 reads TGTGCCTGGATGACTAGCGGGGGGGCGGATACGCAGTATTTT. Variable domain in full (rest from reference TRBV30 and TRBJ2-3): SQTIHQWPATLVQPVGSPLSLECTVEGTSNPNLYWYRQAAGRGLQLLFYSVGIGQISSEVPQNLSASRPQDRQFILSSKKLLLSDSGFYLCAWMTSGGADTQYFGPGTRLTVL.

The chain carries TRBV5-1 and TRBJ2-3; 9 nucleotides line up with TRBD2. Germline CDR1 is SGHRS and CDR2 is YFSETQ. The CDR3 runs 16 residues. V shed 0 bases, J shed 7 bases, and the junction held 9 bases outside the gene matches. The CDR3 DNA reads as TGCGCCAGCAGCTTGGGGCGGGGGGGAGCATCAAATACGCAGTATTTT. It encodes CASSLGRGGASNTQYF.

The genes are TRBV30 and TRBJ1-1; TRBD1 might be the D (6 bases). The germline V gene has CDR1 GTSNPN and CDR2 SVGIG (reference sequence). The CDR3 extends over 12 amino acids. V was trimmed by 4 bases and J by 5 bases, leaving 11 bases between them. The CDR3 DNA reads TGTGCCTGGAACAGGGTCATGACTGAAGCTTTCTTT. Amino acid sequence: CAWNRVMTEAFF.

A remark on this clone: The sample holds other DNA sequences that translate to the same CDR3. The gene calls are TRBV7-2 and TRBJ1-1; D might be TRBD1 (5 bases). This CDR3 region has 13 residues. V was shortened by 1 base and J by 5 bases, with 8 bases between the two germline ends. Germline V gene lookup returns CDR1 SGHTA and CDR2 FQGNSA. Here the CDR3 DNA reads TGTGCCAGCAGCTTAGGGGGGGGAACTGAAGCTTTCTTT. Its translation is CASSLGGGTEAFF.

The chain employs TRBV28 and TRBJ1-5, with a possible D match to TRBD1 (5 bases). V lost 2 bases, J lost 8 bases, and 19 bases lay in between. Germline V gene lookup returns CDR1 MDHEN and CDR2 SYDVKM. The CDR3 is made up of 16 amino acids. The CDR3 here is CASSLRLGAMMEPQHF. The DNA of the CDR3 is TGTGCCAGCAGTTTACGTCTAGGGGCAATGATGGAGCCCCAGCATTTT.

J is TRBJ1-1 and V is TRBV5-5, with D perhaps TRBD1 (5 bases). The V end lost 4 bases, the J end lost 4 bases, and 11 bases lay between the germline ends. The CDR3 sequence is 13 residues long. Per germline, CDR1 SGHKS and CDR2 YYEKEE (reference sequence). CDR3 amino acids: CASSLRVGTEAFF. The CDR3 DNA reads as TGTGCCAGCAGCCTCAGGGTGGGCACTGAAGCTTTCTTT.

This sequence joins TRBV28 and TRBJ1-2; possibly TRBD1 for D (5 bases). Trimming took off 7 bases at V and 4 bases at J, with 19 bases between the two ends. Germline V gene sequence: CDR1 MDHEN, CDR2 SYDVKM. The CDR3 spans 15 residues. The CDR3 sequence is CASIPTLGQAYGYTF. Here the CDR3 DNA reads TGTGCCAGCATCCCCACCTTGGGGCAGGCCTATGGCTACACCTTC.

The gene calls are TRBV9 and TRBJ2-2, with 12 bases identical to TRBD1. V shed 6 bases, J shed 6 bases, and the junction held 6 bases outside the gene matches. CDR3 length equals 15 residues. Germline values: CDR1 SGDLS, CDR2 YYNGEE. CDR3 protein: CASKGQGAQAGELFF. DNA for the CDR3: TGTGCCAGCAAGGGACAGGGGGCGCAAGCCGGGGAGCTGTTTTTT.

The rearrangement uses TRBV10-3 and TRBJ2-1; a weak D match, TRBD1 (5 bases). V gave up 5 bases and J gave up 1 base, with 12 bases separating them. The CDR3 has 15 amino acids. Germline V gene lookup returns CDR1 ENHRY and CDR2 SYGVKD. In DNA, the CDR3 is TGTGCCATCAGTACTCCAGGGTATTCCTACAATGAGCAGTTCTTC. Its protein product is CAISTPGYSYNEQFF.

This clone was seen once. CDR3 in amino acids: CAWGRLYTGELFF. CDR3 DNA sequence: TGTGCCTGGGGGCGACTATACACCGGGGAGCTGTTTTTT. This chain joins TRBV30 and TRBJ2-2; D might be TRBD2 (5 bases). This CDR3 is built from 13 residues. The germline V gene has CDR1 GTSNPN and CDR2 SVGIG (reference sequence). Trimming stripped 5 bases from V and 3 bases from J, with 10 bases between.

V gene TRBV6-2 or TRBV6-3 combines with J gene TRBJ2-1; 10 bases are shared with TRBD2. With V trimmed by 2 bases and J by 3 bases, 7 bases remained unmatched. CDR3 length: 17 amino acids. CDR1 and CDR2 from the germline V gene are MNHEY and SVGEGT. The CDR3 region has the DNA TGTGCCAGCAGTTACCCCGAGCGGGGGGGCCTCTACAATGAGCAGTTCTTC. Translating it yields CASSYPERGGLYNEQFF.

On this clone: In the same sample, other DNA sequences code for this CDR3. V usage is TRBV19 and J usage is TRBJ1-5; D is unresolved. Trimming pared 3 bases from V and 7 bases from J, leaving 10 bases between. The CDR3 contains 13 residues. CDR1 and CDR2 from the germline V gene are LNHDA and SQIVND (reference sequence). CDR3 in amino acids: CASSIRGEQPQHF. In DNA, the CDR3 is TGTGCCAGTAGTATCCGAGGAGAACAGCCCCAGCATTTT.

For the CDR3, the DNA is TGTGCCACCAGTGCGTCCGGGACAGGGCGAGAGACCCAGTACTTC. It yields the protein CATSASGTGRETQYF. The V and J genes are TRBV24-1 and TRBJ2-5; 9 bases match TRBD1. The V gene's germline CDR1 is KGHDR and CDR2 SFDVKD. Unmatched junction bases numbered 7, after V lost 5 bases and J lost 4 bases. The CDR3 runs to 15 residues.

A single count supports this clone. The rearrangement links TRBV6-2 or TRBV6-3 to TRBJ1-5; the match to TRBD1 covers 7 bases. Germline loops: CDR1 MNHEY, CDR2 SVGEGT. This CDR3 spans 17 amino acids. With V trimmed by 2 bases and J by 1 base, 8 bases remained unmatched. The CDR3 DNA follows: TGTGCCAGCAGTTACCAACGCAGGGGGACGAGCAATCAGCCCCAGCATTTT. Its translation: CASSYQRRGTSNQPQHF.

V usage is TRBV12-3 or TRBV12-4 and J usage is TRBJ2-1; D unresolved. V gave up 2 bases and J gave up 7 bases, with 9 bases separating them. The CDR3 runs 13 residues. The CDR3 is CASSLRQANEQFF. CDR3 sequence (DNA): TGTGCCAGCAGTTTACGTCAGGCAAATGAGCAGTTCTTC.

The genes are TRBV7-9 and TRBJ1-2; 8 nucleotides agree with TRBD1. J lost 5 bases, V lost 4 bases, and 6 bases had no gene match. Germline V gives CDR1 SEHNR, CDR2 FQNEAQ (reference sequence). The CDR3 totals 14 residues. This CDR3 reads CASSWGQVGYGYTF. CDR3 sequence (DNA): TGTGCCAGCAGCTGGGGACAGGTGGGGTATGGCTACACCTTC.

This chain connects TRBV10-2 to TRBJ1-1; 8 nucleotides line up with TRBD1. Germline values: CDR1 WSHSY, CDR2 SAAADI. The ends lost 4 bases at V and 4 bases at J; junction bases unmatched: 2. This CDR3 comprises 13 residues. Written as DNA, the CDR3 is TGCGCCAGCAGTGTAACAGGGGGCACTGAAGCTTTCTTT. As protein: CASSVTGGTEAFF.

The V call is TRBV7-8, the J call TRBJ1-5; possible D gene TRBD1, 5 bases. This CDR3 region has 14 residues. V shed 3 bases and J shed 4 bases, with 10 bases lying between them. Germline V CDR1 and CDR2: SGHVS, FQNEAQ. The DNA for the CDR3 is TGTGCCAGCAGCTTTGGGGCGAAAAATCAGCCCCAGCATTTT. Translating it yields CASSFGAKNQPQHF.

The chain recombines TRBV5-8 with TRBJ1-6, with 9 positions matching TRBD1. This CDR3 has 16 residues. Germline V gene data show CDR1 as SGHTS and CDR2 as YDEGEE. V shed 2 bases and J 7 bases; nucleotides not matched to a gene: 7. The CDR3, as DNA: TGTGCCAGCAGCTTAACAGGGGGCGTACAAAATTCACCCCTCCACTTT. Translation gives CASSLTGGVQNSPLHF. The complete variable domain, with remaining parts taken from reference TRBV5-8 and TRBJ1-6, reads EAGVTQSPTHLIKTRGQQATLRCSPISGHTSVYWYQQALGLGLQFLLWYDEGEERNRGNFPPRFSGRQFPNYSSELNVNALELEDSALYLCASSLTGGVQNSPLHFGNGTRLTVT.

The V and J genes are TRBV18 and TRBJ1-4, with 9 bases identical to TRBD1. This CDR3 contains 15 residues. V was pared by 3 bases and J by 4 bases, with 3 bases of the junction left unmatched. The germline CDR1 and CDR2 sequences are KGHSH and LQKENI. CDR3 residues: CASSPPGQGNEKLFF. The CDR3 DNA sequence: TGTGCCAGCTCACCCCCGGGACAGGGTAATGAAAAACTGTTTTTT.

The chain joins TRBV5-6 to TRBJ1-3; 10 bases are shared with TRBD1. V shed 4 bases and J 1 base; nucleotides not matched to a gene: 5. CDR3 length equals 16 residues. Germline values: CDR1 SGHDT, CDR2 YYEEEE. CDR3 DNA sequence: TGTGCCAGCAGCACGCGGGACAGGGGATCTGGAAACACCATATATTTT. Its translation is CASSTRDRGSGNTIYF. Full variable domain (outside the CDR3, taken from reference TRBV5-6 and TRBJ1-3): DAGVTQSPTHLIKTRGQQVTLRCSPKSGHDTVSWYQQALGQGPQFIFQYYEEEERQRGNFPDRFSGHQFPNYSSELNVNALLLGDSALYLCASSTRDRGSGNTIYFGEGSWLTVV.